This T cell receptor beta chain was recovered during a study of CD8 T cells in ankylosing spondylitis. Study-level findings and limits: Within peripheral blood, clones linked to disease were CD8+ and relatively rare. Reactive arthritis synovial fluid and blood previously showed some of these motif variants. As reported, disease-linked clones showed significant enrichment in matched ankylosing spondylitis synovial fluid.

Using its own MiXCR run on the 5' RACE reads, TCRdb lists one record per CDR3 protein. The repertoire holds under 250,000 distinct CDR3 sequences, with 8% to 11% as singletons. Trimming removed 8 bases from V and 4 bases from J, with 6 bases in between. There are 12 residues in the CDR3. Germline V lookup: CDR1 LGHDT, CDR2 YNNKEL (reference sequence). This clonotype was seen at least ten times. Its specificity is unknown. Sequencing used blood, either unsorted or a sorted T cell fraction (not recorded which). The sequence was obtained from a male donor with ankylosing spondylitis or in good health (not recorded which). J is TRBJ1-6 and V is TRBV3-1; no reliable D call. Here the CDR3 reads CASATYNSPLHF. DNA of the CDR3: TGTGCCAGCGCAACGTATAATTCACCCCTCCACTTT.